This note documents a single T cell receptor beta chain sequence. Antigen unknown. The sample is drawn from a study of cytomegalovirus exposure and HLA in healthy donors. General study findings and limits: For most TCR beta V segments, an earlier analysis put the productive rate at about 87% or about 30% of the time.

The CDR3 has 15 amino acids. Germline values: CDR1 SGHVS, CDR2 FNYEAQ. V dropped 5 bases and J dropped 3; count of bases not matched to a gene: 6. The study ran its PCR with 60 Vbeta and 13 Jbeta primers. The repertoire was sequenced with immunoSEQ multiplex PCR; TCRdb's copy has only in-frame clones and lacks some. Of roughly 160,000 clones listed, around 73% are singletons. The specimen sequenced was PBMCs. This sequence joins TRBV7-6 and TRBJ2-7; 11 bases agree with TRBD1. The TCR sequence derives from a woman younger than 35 in good health and CMV-seropositive. This chain's CDR3 is CASSAPGTGGYEQYF. In nucleotides, the CDR3 is TGTGCCAGCAGCGCACCCGGGACAGGGGGCTACGAGCAGTACTTC.